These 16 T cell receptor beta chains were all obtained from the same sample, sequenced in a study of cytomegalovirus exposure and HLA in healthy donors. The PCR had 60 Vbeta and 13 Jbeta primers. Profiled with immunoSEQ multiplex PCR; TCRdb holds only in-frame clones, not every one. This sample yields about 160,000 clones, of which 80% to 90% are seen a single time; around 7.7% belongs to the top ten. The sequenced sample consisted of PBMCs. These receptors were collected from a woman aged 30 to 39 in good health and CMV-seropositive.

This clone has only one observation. The CDR3 nucleotides read TGTGCCAGCAGTGAATACCGACAGGGAAATTCACCCCTCCACTTT. It codes for CASSEYRQGNSPLHF. The chain couples TRBV6-1 to TRBJ1-6; 7 nucleotides match TRBD1. CDR1 MNHNS and CDR2 SASEGT come from the germline V gene. This CDR3 region has 15 residues. V gave up 2 bases and J gave up 7 bases; unmatched junction bases: 5.

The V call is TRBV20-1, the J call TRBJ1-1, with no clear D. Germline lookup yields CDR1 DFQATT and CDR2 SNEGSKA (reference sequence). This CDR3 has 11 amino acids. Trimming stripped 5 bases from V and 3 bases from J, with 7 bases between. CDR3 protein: CSAAPDTEAFF. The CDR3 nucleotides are TGCAGTGCTGCCCCGGACACTGAAGCTTTCTTT.

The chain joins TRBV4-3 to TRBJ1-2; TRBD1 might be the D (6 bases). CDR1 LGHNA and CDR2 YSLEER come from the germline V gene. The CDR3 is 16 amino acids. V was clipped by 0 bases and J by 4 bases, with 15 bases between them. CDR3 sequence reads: CASSQDLRQAPYGYTF. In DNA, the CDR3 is TGCGCCAGCAGCCAAGACCTTAGACAGGCCCCCTATGGCTACACCTTC.

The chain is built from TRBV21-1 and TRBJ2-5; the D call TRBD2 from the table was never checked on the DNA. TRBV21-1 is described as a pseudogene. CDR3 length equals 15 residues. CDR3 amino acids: CASSKWGGAVQTQYF. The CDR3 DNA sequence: TGTGCCAGCAGCAAATGGGGGGGGGCCGTACAGACCCAGTACTTC.

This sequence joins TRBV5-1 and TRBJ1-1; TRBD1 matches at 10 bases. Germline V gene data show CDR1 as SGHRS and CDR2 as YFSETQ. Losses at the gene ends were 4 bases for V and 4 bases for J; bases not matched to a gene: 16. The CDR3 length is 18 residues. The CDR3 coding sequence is TGCGCCAGCAGCCCCTATACTAGTAGACAGGGGGCCGGCACTGAAGCTTTCTTT. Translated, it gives CASSPYTSRQGAGTEAFF.

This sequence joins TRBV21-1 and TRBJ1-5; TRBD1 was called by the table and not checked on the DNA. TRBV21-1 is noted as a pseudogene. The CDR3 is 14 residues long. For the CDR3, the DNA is TGTGCCAGCAGCAAAGGGACAGGAGATCAGCCCCAGCATTTT. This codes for CASSKGTGDQPQHF.

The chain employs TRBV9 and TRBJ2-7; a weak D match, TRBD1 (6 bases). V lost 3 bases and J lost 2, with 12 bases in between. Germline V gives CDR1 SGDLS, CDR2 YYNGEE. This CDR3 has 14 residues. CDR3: CASSGTVSAYEQYF. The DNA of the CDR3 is TGTGCCAGCAGCGGGACAGTCTCCGCCTACGAGCAGTACTTC.

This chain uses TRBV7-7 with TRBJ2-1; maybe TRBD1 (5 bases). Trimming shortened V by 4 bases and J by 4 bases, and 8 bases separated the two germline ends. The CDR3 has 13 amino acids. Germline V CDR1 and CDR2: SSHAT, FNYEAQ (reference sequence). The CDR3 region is CASSSDSYNEQFF. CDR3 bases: TGTGCCAGCAGCTCTGACAGTTACAATGAGCAGTTCTTC.

The CDR3, as DNA: TGTGCCAGTAGTTTCCGGGATGAGATAAGCGAGCAGTACTTC. Protein: CASSFRDEISEQYF. The V and J genes are TRBV19 and TRBJ2-7; a possible D gene is TRBD2 (5 bases). CDR1 LNHDA and CDR2 SQIVND come from the germline V gene (reference sequence). Trimming took 5 bases from V and 6 from J, leaving 17 bases between them. The CDR3 totals 14 residues.

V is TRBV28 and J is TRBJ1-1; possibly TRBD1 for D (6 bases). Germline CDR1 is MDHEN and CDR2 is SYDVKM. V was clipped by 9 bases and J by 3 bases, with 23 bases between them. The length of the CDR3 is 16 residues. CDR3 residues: CASRFAGRGGDTEAFF. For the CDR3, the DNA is TGTGCCAGTAGATTCGCCGGCAGGGGAGGGGACACTGAAGCTTTCTTT.

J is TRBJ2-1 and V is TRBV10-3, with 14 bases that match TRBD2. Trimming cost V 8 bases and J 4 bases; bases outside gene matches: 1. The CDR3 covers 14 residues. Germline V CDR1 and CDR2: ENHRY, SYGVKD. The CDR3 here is CAIGTSGGYNEQFF. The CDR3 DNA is TGTGCCATCGGGACTAGCGGGGGTTACAATGAGCAGTTCTTC.

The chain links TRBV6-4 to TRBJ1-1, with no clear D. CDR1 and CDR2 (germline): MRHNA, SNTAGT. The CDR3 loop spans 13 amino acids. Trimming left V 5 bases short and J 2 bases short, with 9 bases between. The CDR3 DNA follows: TGTGCCAGCAGTCTACTGAGAAACACTGAAGCTTTCTTT. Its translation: CASSLLRNTEAFF.

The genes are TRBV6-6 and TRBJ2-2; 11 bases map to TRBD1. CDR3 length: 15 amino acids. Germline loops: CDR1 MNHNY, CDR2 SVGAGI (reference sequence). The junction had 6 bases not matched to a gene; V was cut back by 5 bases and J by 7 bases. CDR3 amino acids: CASSPGQGDLGELFF. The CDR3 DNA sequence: TGTGCCAGCAGTCCGGGACAGGGGGATCTCGGGGAGCTGTTTTTT.

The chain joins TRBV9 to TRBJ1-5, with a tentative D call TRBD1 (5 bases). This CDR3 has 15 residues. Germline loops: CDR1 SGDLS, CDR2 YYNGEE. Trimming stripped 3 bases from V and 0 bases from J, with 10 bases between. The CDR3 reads CASSGAGHSNQPQHF. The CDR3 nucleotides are TGTGCCAGCAGCGGGGCAGGGCATAGCAATCAGCCCCAGCATTTT.

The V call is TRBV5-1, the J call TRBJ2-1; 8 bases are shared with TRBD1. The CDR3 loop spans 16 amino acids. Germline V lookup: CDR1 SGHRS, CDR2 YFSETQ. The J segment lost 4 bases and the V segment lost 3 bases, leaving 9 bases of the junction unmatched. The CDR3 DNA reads TGCGCCAGCAGCTCACCGGGACAGGTGGTTTACAATGAGCAGTTCTTC. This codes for CASSSPGQVVYNEQFF.

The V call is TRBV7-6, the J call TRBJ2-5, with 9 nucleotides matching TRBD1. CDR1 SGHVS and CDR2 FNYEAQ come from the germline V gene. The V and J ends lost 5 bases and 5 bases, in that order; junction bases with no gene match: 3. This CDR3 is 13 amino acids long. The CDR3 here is CASSKGQGETQYF. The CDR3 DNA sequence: TGTGCCAGCAGCAAAGGACAGGGGGAGACCCAGTACTTC.